This T cell receptor (beta chain) emerged from a study of blood T cell repertoires in COVID-19. CDR1 MDHEN and CDR2 SYDVKM come from the germline V gene. The CDR3 spans 15 residues. Deletions cut 6 bases from V and 18 bases from J, with 27 bases between. Assay used: immunoSEQ multiplex PCR; TCRdb lists only in-frame clones, some missing. The data hold roughly 250,000 clones, with roughly 84% observed a single time. The J gene is TRBJ1-6, the V gene TRBV28, with D possibly TRBD1 on 6 matching bases. Specimen: peripheral blood. This TCR was recovered from a woman between 40 and 50 years old who had recovered from COVID-19. The CDR3 nucleotides are TGTGCCAGCAGGACCTCCGGGGGGCCAGGCACCCTTCACCACTTT. Translation: CASRTSGGPGTLHHF. The variable domain in full, completed from reference TRBV28 and TRBJ1-6, reads DVKVTQSSRYLVKRTGEKVFLECVQDMDHENMFWYRQDPGLGLRLIYFSYDVKMKEKGDIPEGYSVSREKKERFSLILESASTNQTSMYLCASRTSGGPGTLHHFGNGTRLTVT.